Listed below are T cell receptor beta chains from one sample, sequenced in a study of blood T cell repertoires in COVID-19. Produced via immunoSEQ multiplex PCR; TCRdb's table is partial and in-frame only. The sample lists some 80,000 clones; roughly 90% were seen once. Sequencing input: peripheral blood. The origin of the receptors is a human donor in a cohort sampled during active COVID-19. CDR3s include the opening cysteine and the closing phenylalanine or tryptophan. D genes are given only for firm matches. The size of a clone is reported for some rows only, either as once, few or many, or as a class for expanded clones.

j_call	v_call	clone_size	d_call	cdr3_aa	cdr3_nt
TRBJ2-7	TRBV4-2	few	TRBD2	CASSQGVGLAYEQYF	TGTGCCAGCAGCCAAGGGGTAGGACTAGCCTACGAGCAGTACTTC
TRBJ1-6	TRBV9	.	TRBD1	CASSDRGQSSYNSPLHF	TGTGCCAGCAGCGACAGGGGCCAGAGCTCCTATAATTCACCCCTCCACTTT
TRBJ2-1	TRBV24-1	.	.	CATSSSRGAYNEQFF	TGTGCCACCAGCTCTAGCCGTGGTGCGTACAATGAGCAGTTCTTC
TRBJ2-3	TRBV11-2	.	TRBD2	CASSVSMTSGGDTQYF	TGTGCCAGCAGCGTTTCAATGACTAGCGGGGGGGATACGCAGTATTTT
TRBJ1-2	TRBV4-1	.	TRBD1	CASSQGTGTSGGYTF	TGCGCCAGCAGCCAAGGGACAGGTACCTCAGGCGGCTACACCTTC
TRBJ1-5	TRBV19	.	.	CASSPSGGTSQPQHF	TGTGCCAGTAGTCCCTCGGGTGGAACTAGTCAGCCCCAGCATTTT
TRBJ1-2	TRBV18	.	TRBD1	CASSPLRPGQQNNYGYTF	TGTGCCAGCTCACCACTTCGCCCGGGACAGCAAAACAACTATGGCTACACCTTC
TRBJ1-4	TRBV5-1	.	TRBD1	CASTETGSSNEKLFF	TGCGCCAGCACGGAGACAGGGTCTTCGAATGAAAAACTGTTTTTT
TRBJ2-7	TRBV11-3	.	TRBD1	CASSPGQGREQYF	TGTGCCAGCAGCCCCGGACAGGGACGAGAGCAGTACTTC
TRBJ2-7	TRBV29-1	.	.	CSVEELAESSYEQYF	TGCAGCGTTGAAGAATTAGCGGAAAGCTCCTACGAGCAGTACTTC
TRBJ2-5	TRBV7-9	.	.	CASSSLPADPYQETQYF	TGTGCCAGCAGCTCCCTACCGGCGGATCCGTACCAAGAGACCCAGTACTTC
TRBJ1-5	TRBV7-9	.	TRBD1	CASSPSGTDYQPQHF	TGTGCCAGCAGCCCCTCCGGGACAGACTATCAGCCCCAGCATTTT
TRBJ1-1	TRBV6-2/TRBV6-3	.	.	CASSTDTHTEAFF	TGTGCCAGCAGCACCGACACACACACTGAAGCTTTCTTT
TRBJ2-1	TRBV27	.	.	CASSSGVVGEQFF	TGTGCCAGCAGTTCCGGGGTAGTAGGGGAGCAGTTCTTC
TRBJ2-5	TRBV12-5	.	.	CASGFGAGETQYF	TGTGCTAGTGGTTTTGGGGCCGGGGAGACCCAGTACTTC
TRBJ2-7	TRBV29-1	once	.	CSVGTSTYEQYF	TGCAGCGTAGGAACTAGCACCTACGAGCAGTACTTC
TRBJ2-1	TRBV7-8	.	TRBD2	CASSLGSDSSGRAGEQFF	TGTGCCAGCAGCTTAGGATCAGACTCTAGCGGGAGGGCCGGTGAGCAGTTCTTC
TRBJ2-3	TRBV2	.	TRBD2	CASTSGRGTDTQYF	TGTGCCAGCACTAGCGGGAGGGGCACAGATACGCAGTATTTT
TRBJ1-5	TRBV19	.	.	CASIQEGWGNQPQHF	TGTGCCAGTATTCAAGAGGGTTGGGGCAATCAGCCCCAGCATTTT
TRBJ2-7	TRBV7-9	.	.	CASSLVTGTYEQYF	TGTGCCAGCAGCTTAGTAACGGGAACCTACGAGCAGTACTTC
TRBJ2-2	TRBV5-1	.	.	CASSPGSGRTGELFF	TGCGCCAGCAGCCCTGGGTCAGGGCGTACCGGGGAGCTGTTTTTT
TRBJ1-2	TRBV7-9	.	.	CASSLGAPAHGYTF	TGTGCCAGCAGCCTGGGGGCTCCCGCTCATGGCTACACCTTC
TRBJ2-3	TRBV3-1/TRBV3-2	.	TRBD2	CASSLGLAGGTDTQYF	TGTGCCAGCAGCCTCGGACTAGCGGGGGGCACAGATACGCAGTATTTT
TRBJ1-1	TRBV5-4	.	TRBD1	CASSLNQGAGAEAFF	TGTGCCAGCAGCTTGAATCAGGGGGCGGGCGCTGAAGCTTTCTTT
TRBJ1-2	TRBV2	.	.	CASSEGEGGNYGYTF	TGTGCCAGCAGTGAGGGGGAAGGGGGTAACTATGGCTACACCTTC
TRBJ2-7	TRBV19	.	.	CASSMLRQGLYEQYF	TGTGCCAGTAGTATGCTCCGCCAGGGCCTTTACGAGCAGTACTTC
TRBJ1-2	TRBV11-1	.	TRBD1	CASSRGGIAGGYTF	TGTGCCAGCAGCCGAGGGGGCATCGCAGGGGGCTACACCTTC
TRBJ1-6	TRBV7-2	.	TRBD1	CASSPGQGLGTPLHF	TGTGCCAGCAGCCCAGGACAGGGGCTGGGAACACCCCTCCACTTT